This T cell receptor (beta chain) emerged from a study of CD8 T cells in ankylosing spondylitis. Notes on the study in general: Reports of some motif variants in reactive arthritis synovial fluid and blood predate this one. Disease-linked clones were reportedly significantly enriched in matched ankylosing spondylitis synovial fluid. Disease-associated clonotypes exhibited CD8+ identity and were relatively infrequent in peripheral blood. Blood of patients with ankylosing spondylitis appeared to be characterized by a TCR beta motif of eight highly homologous variants.

V was shortened by 3 bases and J by 6 bases, with 8 bases between the two germline ends. There are 12 residues in the CDR3. Germline CDR1 reads SEHNR; CDR2 reads FQNEAQ (reference sequence). Library preparation for TCR beta used quantitative 5'-RACE with molecular barcodes. TCRdb ran MiXCR on the 5' RACE reads and lists one entry per CDR3 protein. The data show some 220,000 distinct CDR3 sequences, approximately 7.3% seen once. This clonotype was counted only a few times. Its specificity is not known. The chain has TRBV7-9 and TRBJ1-1; D is unresolved. Sequenced sample: blood, either unsorted or a sorted T cell fraction (not recorded which). The sequence came from a male donor with ankylosing spondylitis. The DNA of the CDR3 is TGTGCCAGCAGCTTCCCGAGTCCTGAAGCTTTCTTT. Translated: CASSFPSPEAFF.